Below are 2 T cell receptor beta chains sequenced from a single sample in a study of cytomegalovirus exposure and HLA in healthy donors. The primer mix had 60 Vbeta and 13 Jbeta primers. Data came from immunoSEQ multiplex PCR; TCRdb stores just in-frame clones and leaves some out. The profile shows about 130,000 clones, 75% to 90% of them singletons. Sequenced sample: PBMCs. All receptors come from a woman under 40 in good health and CMV-seropositive.

In DNA, the CDR3 is TGTGCCAGCAGTGAAGGGCGGGGAGCTGGGGCCAACGTCCTGACTTTC. Protein sequence: CASSEGRGAGANVLTF. The chain employs TRBV2 and TRBJ2-6; D perhaps matches TRBD2 (6 bases). Trimming took off 1 base at V and 2 bases at J, with 9 bases between the two ends. This CDR3 contains 16 residues. Germline V gene sequence: CDR1 SNHLY, CDR2 FYNNEI.

The genes are TRBV10-3 and TRBJ2-1; the D gene is possibly TRBD1 (6 bases). The V end lost 0 bases, the J end lost 5 bases, and 11 bases lay between the germline ends. The CDR3 is made up of 15 amino acids. Germline V lookup: CDR1 ENHRY, CDR2 SYGVKD. CDR3 loop: CAISESETGDNEQFF. For the CDR3, the DNA is TGTGCCATCAGTGAGTCGGAGACAGGCGACAATGAGCAGTTCTTC.